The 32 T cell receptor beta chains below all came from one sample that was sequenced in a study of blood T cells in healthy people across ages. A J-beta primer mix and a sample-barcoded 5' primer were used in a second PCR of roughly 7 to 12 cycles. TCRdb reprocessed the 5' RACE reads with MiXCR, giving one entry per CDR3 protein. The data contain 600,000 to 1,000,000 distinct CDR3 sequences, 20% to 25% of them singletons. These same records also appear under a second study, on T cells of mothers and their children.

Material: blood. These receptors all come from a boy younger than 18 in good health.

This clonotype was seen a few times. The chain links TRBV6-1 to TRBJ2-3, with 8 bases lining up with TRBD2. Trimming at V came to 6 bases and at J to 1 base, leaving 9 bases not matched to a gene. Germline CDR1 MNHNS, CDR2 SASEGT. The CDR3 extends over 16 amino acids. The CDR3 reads CASSRGTSGGTDTQYF. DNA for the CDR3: TGTGCCAGCAGCCGTGGGACTAGTGGGGGCACAGATACGCAGTATTTT.

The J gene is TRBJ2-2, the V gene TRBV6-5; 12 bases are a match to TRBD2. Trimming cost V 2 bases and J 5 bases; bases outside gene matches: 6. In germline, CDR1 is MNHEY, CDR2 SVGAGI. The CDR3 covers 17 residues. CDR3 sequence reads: CASSYPTSGSETGELFF. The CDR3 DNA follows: TGTGCCAGCAGTTACCCGACTAGCGGGAGTGAAACCGGGGAGCTGTTTTTT.

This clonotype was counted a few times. CDR3 loop: CASSVEPGRDTEAFF. The CDR3 region has the DNA TGTGCCAGCAGCGTAGAACCGGGGAGGGACACTGAAGCTTTCTTT. The chain couples TRBV9 to TRBJ1-1; D is uncertain. Germline loops: CDR1 SGDLS, CDR2 YYNGEE. The V gene lost 0 bases and the J gene lost 3 bases, with 12 bases spanning the gap. This CDR3 contains 15 residues.

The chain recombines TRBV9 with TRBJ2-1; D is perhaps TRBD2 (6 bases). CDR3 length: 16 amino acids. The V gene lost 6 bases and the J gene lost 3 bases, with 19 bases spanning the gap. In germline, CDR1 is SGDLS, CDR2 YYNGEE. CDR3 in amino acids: CASTPDMAGYYNEQFF. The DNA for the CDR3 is TGTGCCAGCACCCCAGACATGGCGGGGTACTACAATGAGCAGTTCTTC.

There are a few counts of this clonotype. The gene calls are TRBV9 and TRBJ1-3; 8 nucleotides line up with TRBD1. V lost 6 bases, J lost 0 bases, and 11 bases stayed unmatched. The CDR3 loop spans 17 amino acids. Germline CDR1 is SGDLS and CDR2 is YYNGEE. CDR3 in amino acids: CASKPAGQDYSGNTIYF. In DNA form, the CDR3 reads TGTGCCAGCAAACCCGCGGGACAGGATTACTCTGGAAACACCATATATTTT.

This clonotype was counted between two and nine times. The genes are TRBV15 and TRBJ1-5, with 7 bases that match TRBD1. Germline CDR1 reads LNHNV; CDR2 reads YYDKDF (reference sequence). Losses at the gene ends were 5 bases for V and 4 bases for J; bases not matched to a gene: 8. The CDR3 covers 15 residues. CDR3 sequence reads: CATSGGTAENQPQHF. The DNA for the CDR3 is TGTGCCACCAGCGGGGGGACAGCGGAGAATCAGCCCCAGCATTTT.

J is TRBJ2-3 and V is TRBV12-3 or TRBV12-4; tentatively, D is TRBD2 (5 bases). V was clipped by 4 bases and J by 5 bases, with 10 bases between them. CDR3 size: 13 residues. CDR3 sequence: CASSSGDLDTQYF. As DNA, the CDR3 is TGTGCCAGCAGTTCCGGGGATCTAGATACGCAGTATTTT.

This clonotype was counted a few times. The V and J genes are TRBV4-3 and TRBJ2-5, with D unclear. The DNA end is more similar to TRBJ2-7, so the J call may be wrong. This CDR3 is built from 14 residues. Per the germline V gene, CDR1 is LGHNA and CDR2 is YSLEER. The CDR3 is CASSQAPKGYEQYF. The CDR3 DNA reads TGCGCCAGCAGCCAAGCTCCCAAGGGCTACGAGCAGTACTTC.

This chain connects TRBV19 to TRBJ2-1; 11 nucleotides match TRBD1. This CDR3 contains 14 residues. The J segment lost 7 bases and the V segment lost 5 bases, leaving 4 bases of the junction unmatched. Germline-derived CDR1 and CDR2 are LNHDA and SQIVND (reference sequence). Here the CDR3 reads CASSPDRGLNEQFF. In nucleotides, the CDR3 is TGTGCCAGTAGTCCGGACAGGGGGCTTAATGAGCAGTTCTTC.

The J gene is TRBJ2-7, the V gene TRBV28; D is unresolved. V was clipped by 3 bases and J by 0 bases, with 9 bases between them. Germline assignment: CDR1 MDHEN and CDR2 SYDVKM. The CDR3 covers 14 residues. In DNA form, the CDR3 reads TGTGCCAGCAGTTTCGCCTTGAGCTCCTACGAGCAGTACTTC. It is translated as CASSFALSSYEQYF.

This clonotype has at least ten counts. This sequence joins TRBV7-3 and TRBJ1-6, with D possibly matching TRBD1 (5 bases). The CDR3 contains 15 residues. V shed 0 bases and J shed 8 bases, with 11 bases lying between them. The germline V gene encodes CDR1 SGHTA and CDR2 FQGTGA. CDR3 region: CASSLTPLGDSPLHF. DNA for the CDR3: TGTGCCAGCAGCTTAACCCCGCTGGGGGATTCACCCCTCCACTTT.

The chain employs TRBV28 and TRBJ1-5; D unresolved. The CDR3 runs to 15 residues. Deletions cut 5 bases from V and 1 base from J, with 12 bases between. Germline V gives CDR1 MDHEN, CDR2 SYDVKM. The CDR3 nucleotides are TGTGCCAGCAGTCCCCCCGGGGTGAGCAATCAGCCCCAGCATTTT. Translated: CASSPPGVSNQPQHF.

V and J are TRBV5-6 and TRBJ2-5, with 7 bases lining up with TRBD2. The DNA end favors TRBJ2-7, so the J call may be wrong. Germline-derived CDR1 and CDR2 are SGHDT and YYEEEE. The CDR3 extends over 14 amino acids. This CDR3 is CASSFDGGGSEQYF. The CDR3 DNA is TGTGCCAGCAGCTTTGACGGGGGAGGGAGCGAGCAGTACTTC.

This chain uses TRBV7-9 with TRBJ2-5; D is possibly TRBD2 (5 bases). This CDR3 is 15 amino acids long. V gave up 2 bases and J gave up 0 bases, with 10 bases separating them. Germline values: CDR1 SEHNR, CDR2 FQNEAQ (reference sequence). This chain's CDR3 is CASSLSGNNQETQYF. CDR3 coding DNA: TGTGCCAGCAGCTTATCGGGGAACAACCAAGAGACCCAGTACTTC.

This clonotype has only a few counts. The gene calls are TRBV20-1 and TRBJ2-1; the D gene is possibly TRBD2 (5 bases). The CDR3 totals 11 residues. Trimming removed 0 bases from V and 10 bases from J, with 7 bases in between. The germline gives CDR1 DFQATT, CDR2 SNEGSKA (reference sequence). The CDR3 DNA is TGCAGTGCTAGAGAGTTAGCGGAGCAGTTCTTC. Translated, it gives CSARELAEQFF.

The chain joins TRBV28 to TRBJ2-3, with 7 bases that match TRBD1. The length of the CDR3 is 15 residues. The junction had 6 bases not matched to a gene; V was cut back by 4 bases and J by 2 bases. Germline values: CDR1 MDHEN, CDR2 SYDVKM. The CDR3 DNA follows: TGTGCCAGCAGTTCACTCCAGGGGGACACAGATACGCAGTATTTT. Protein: CASSSLQGDTDTQYF.

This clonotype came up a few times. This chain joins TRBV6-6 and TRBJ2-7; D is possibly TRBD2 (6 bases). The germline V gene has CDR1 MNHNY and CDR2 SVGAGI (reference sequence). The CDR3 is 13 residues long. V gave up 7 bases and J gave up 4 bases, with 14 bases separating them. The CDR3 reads CASTGVLWYEQYF. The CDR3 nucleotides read TGTGCCAGCACGGGGGTCTTGTGGTACGAGCAGTACTTC.

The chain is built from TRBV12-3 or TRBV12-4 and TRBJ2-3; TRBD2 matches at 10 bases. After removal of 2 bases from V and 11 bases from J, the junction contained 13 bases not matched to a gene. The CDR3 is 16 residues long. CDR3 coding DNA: TGTGCCAGCAGTTTATCGGCTAGCGGGAGATCAAATGTGCAGTATTTT. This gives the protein CASSLSASGRSNVQYF.

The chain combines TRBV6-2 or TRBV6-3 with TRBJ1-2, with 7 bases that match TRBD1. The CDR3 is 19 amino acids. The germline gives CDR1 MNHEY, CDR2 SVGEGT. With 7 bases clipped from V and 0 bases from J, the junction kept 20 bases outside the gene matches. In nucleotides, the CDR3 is TGTGCCAGCATCAACCCCTGGGAGGGGGCGGGAAGTGCTAACTATGGCTACACCTTC. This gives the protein CASINPWEGAGSANYGYTF.

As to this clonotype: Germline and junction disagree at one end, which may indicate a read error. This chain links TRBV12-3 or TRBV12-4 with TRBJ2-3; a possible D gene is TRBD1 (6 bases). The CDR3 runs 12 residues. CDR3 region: CASRLGGDTQYF. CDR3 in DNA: TGTGCCAGCAGATTAGGGGGAGATACGCAGTATTTT.

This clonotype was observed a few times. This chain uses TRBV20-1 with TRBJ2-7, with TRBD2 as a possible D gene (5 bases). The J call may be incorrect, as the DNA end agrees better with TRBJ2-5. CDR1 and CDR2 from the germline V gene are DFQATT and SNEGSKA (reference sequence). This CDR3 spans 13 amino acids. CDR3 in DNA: TGCAGTGGTCTAACGGGGTCCCAAGAGACCCAGTACTTC. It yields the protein CSGLTGSQETQYF.

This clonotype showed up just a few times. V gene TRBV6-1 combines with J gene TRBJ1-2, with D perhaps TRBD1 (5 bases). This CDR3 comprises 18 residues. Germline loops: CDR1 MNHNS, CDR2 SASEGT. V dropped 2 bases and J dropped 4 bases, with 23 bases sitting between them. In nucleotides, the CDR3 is TGTGCCAGCAGTGAAATCACACCTGGGGGTCAGGGCCTCTATGGCTACACCTTC. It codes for CASSEITPGGQGLYGYTF.

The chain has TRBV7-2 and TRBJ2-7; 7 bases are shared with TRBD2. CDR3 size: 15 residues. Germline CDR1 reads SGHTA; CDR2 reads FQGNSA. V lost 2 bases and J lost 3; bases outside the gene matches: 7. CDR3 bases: TGTGCCAGCAGCTTAACCCTAGCGGAATACTACGAGCAGTACTTC. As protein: CASSLTLAEYYEQYF.

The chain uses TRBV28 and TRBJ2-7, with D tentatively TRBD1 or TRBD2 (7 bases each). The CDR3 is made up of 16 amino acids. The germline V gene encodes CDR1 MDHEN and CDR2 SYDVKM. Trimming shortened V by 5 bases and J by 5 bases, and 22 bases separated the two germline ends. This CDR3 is CASSLHQSGTDHEQYF. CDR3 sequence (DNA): TGTGCCAGCAGTCTTCACCAAAGCGGGACAGACCACGAGCAGTACTTC.

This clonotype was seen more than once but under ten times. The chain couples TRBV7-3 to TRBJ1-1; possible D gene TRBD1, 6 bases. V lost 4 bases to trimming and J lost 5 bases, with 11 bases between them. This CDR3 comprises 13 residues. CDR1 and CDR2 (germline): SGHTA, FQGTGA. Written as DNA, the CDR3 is TGTGCCAGCAGCTCTTCAGGGGAAACTGAAGCTTTCTTT. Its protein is CASSSSGETEAFF. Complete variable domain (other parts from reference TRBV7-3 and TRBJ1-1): GAGVSQTPSNKVTEKGKYVELRCDPISGHTALYWYRQSLGQGPEFLIYFQGTGAADDSGLPNDRFFAVRPEGSVSTLKIQRTERGDSAVYLCASSSSGETEAFFGQGTRLTVV.

DNA of the CDR3: TGTGCCAGCAGCCAAGAAGGGACTAGCGGCTTCAATGAGCAGTTCTTC. This gives the protein CASSQEGTSGFNEQFF. The chain recombines TRBV4-2 with TRBJ2-5; 11 bases fit TRBD2. The end of the DNA fits TRBJ2-1 better, so the J call may be wrong. CDR1 and CDR2 (germline): LGHNA, YNFKEQ. The CDR3 totals 16 residues.

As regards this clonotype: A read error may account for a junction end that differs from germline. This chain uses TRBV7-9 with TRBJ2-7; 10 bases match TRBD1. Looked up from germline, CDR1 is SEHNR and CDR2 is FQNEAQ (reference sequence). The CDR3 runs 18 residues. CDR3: CASSGRSGTGVNSYVQYF. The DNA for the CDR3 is TGTGCCAGCAGCGGGAGATCCGGGACAGGGGTGAATTCCTACGTGCAGTACTTC.

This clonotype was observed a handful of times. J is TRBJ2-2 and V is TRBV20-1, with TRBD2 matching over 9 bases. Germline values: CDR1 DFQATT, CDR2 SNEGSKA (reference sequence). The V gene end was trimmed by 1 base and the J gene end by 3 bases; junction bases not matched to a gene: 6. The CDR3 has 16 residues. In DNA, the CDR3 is TGCAGTGCTAGAGTCCCCCTAGCGGGACACACCGGGGAGCTGTTTTTT. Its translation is CSARVPLAGHTGELFF.

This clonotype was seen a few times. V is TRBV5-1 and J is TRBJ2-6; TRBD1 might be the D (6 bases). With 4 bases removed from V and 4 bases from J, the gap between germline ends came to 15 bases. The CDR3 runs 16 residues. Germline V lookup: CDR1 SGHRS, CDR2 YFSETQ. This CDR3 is CASSLTGSSGANVLTF. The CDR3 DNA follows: TGCGCCAGCAGCCTAACAGGGAGTTCCGGGGCCAACGTCCTGACTTTC.

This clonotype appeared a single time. The CDR3 protein is CASSFTSGDHYEQYF. The CDR3 DNA reads TGTGCCAGCAGTTTCACTAGCGGGGACCACTACGAGCAGTACTTC. The rearrangement links TRBV9 to TRBJ2-7; 10 nucleotides agree with TRBD2. The CDR3 runs to 15 residues. Trimming removed 5 bases from V and 3 bases from J; junction bases left unmatched: 8. Germline assignment: CDR1 SGDLS and CDR2 YYNGEE.

The DNA of the CDR3 is TGTGCCAGCAGCCCCATAGAAGATACGCAGTATTTT. Its translation: CASSPIEDTQYF. This chain joins TRBV7-8 and TRBJ2-3; D not resolved. The CDR3 sequence is 12 residues long. The germline V gene has CDR1 SGHVS and CDR2 FQNEAQ. Trimming left V 5 bases short and J 5 bases short, with 8 bases between.

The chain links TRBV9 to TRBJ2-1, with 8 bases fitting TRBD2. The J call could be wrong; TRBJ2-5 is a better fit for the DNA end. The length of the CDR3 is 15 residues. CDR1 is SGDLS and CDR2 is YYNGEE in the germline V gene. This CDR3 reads CASSFSGAGEETQYF. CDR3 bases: TGTGCCAGCAGCTTTAGCGGGGCGGGGGAAGAGACCCAGTACTTC.